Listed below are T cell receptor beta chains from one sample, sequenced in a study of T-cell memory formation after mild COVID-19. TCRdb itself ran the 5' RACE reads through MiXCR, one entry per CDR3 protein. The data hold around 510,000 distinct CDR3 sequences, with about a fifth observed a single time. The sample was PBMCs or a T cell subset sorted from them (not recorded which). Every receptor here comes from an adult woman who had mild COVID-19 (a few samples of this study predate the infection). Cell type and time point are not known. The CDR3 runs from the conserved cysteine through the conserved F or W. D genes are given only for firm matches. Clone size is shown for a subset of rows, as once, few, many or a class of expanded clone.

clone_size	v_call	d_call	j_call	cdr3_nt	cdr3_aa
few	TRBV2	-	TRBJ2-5	TGTGCCAGCAGTGAAGTCAGGGTGGAGACCCAGTACTTC	CASSEVRVETQYF
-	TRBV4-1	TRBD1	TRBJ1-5	TGCGCCAGCAGCCCGACAGGGTTGGGTCAGCCCCAGCATTTT	CASSPTGLGQPQHF
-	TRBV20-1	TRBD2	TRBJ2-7	TGCAGTGCTAGAAGGTTGGTGATAGCGGGATCCTACGAGCAGTACTTC	CSARRLVIAGSYEQYF
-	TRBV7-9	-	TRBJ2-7	TGTGCCAGCAGCTCTGTGACAGCGTCCTACGAGCAGTACTTC	CASSSVTASYEQYF
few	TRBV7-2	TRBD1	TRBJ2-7	TGTGCCAGCAGCTTCCAACCGGGACAGGTGTACGAGCAGTACTTC	CASSFQPGQVYEQYF
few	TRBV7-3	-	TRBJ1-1	TGTGCCAGCAGCGCTCAGGGGTCAAACACTGAAGCTTTCTTT	CASSAQGSNTEAFF
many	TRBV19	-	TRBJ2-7	TGTGCCAGTAGCTGGGGTCGGCTGGGTTCGGGCTACGAGCAGTACTTC	CASSWGRLGSGYEQYF
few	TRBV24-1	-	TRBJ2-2	TGTGCCACCAGTGGCAGCTACACCGGGGAGCTGTTTTTT	CATSGSYTGELFF
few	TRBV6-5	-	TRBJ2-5	TGTGCCAGCGGAGTGCCAGGATATCAAGAGACCCAGTACTTC	CASGVPGYQETQYF
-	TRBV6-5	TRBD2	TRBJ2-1	TGTGCCAGCAAACCGGGACTAGCGGGAGCCAGGCAGTTCTTC	CASKPGLAGARQFF
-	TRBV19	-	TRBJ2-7	TGTGCCAGTAGTGACCGGGGTTTGGGGGAGCAGTACTTC	CASSDRGLGEQYF
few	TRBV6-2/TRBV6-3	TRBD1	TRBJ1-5	TGTGCCAGCAGTGATCACCGGACAGGGCCGCAGCATTTT	CASSDHRTGPQHF
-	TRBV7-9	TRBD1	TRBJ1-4	TGTGCCAGCAGCTCCCGACAGGGGCTCAATGAAAAACTGTTTTTT	CASSSRQGLNEKLFF
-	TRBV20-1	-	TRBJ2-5	TGCAGTGCTAGAGACACAGACAGTCAGTACCAAGAGACCCAGTACTTC	CSARDTDSQYQETQYF
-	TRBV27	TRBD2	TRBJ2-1	TGTGCCAGCAGTAAAGGGACTAGCGGGAATGGTGAGCAGTTCTTC	CASSKGTSGNGEQFF
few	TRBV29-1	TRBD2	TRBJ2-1	TGCAGCGTTGATGGACTAGCGGGGGGCACGTATACCAATGAGCAGTTCTTC	CSVDGLAGGTYTNEQFF
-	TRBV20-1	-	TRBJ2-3	TGCAGTGCTCCCATTGGCCCGTGGGACCCAGATACGCAGTATTTT	CSAPIGPWDPDTQYF
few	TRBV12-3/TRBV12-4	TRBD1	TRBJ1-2	TGTGCCAGCAGTTTACCTACAGGGGGCGGCTACTATGGCTACACCTTC	CASSLPTGGGYYGYTF
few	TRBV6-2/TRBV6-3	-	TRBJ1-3	TGTGCCAGCATTTCCCTGACGGCTGGAAACACCATATATTTT	CASISLTAGNTIYF
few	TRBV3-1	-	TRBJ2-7	TGTGCCAGCAGCCAATTAGGGATTTCCTACGAGCAGTACTTC	CASSQLGISYEQYF
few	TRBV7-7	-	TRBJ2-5	TGTGCTAGCAGCCAGGGGGAGGGGGGCCCTGGGGAGACCCAGTACTTC	CASSQGEGGPGETQYF
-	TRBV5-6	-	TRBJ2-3	TGTGCCAGCAGCTTGGTTGAATGGACAGATACGCAGTATTTT	CASSLVEWTDTQYF
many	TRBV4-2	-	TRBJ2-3	TGTGCCAGCAGCCAAACCACAGATACGCAGTATTTT	CASSQTTDTQYF
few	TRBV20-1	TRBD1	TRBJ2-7	TGCAGTGCTAGGCCGGGACAGGGCCTTTACGAGCAGTACTTC	CSARPGQGLYEQYF
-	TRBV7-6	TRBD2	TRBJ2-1	TGTGCCAGCAGCTTAACCCCCCCAGCGGGGAGGGTAGATGAGCAGTTCTTC	CASSLTPPAGRVDEQFF
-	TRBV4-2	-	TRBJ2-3	TGTGCCAGCAGCCAAGTTGGCGCGGGAAATGGGGCAGATACGCAGTATTTT	CASSQVGAGNGADTQYF
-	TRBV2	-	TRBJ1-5	TGTGCCAGCAGTGAAGGGGGCATGGCGGTTTACAATCAGCCCCAGCATTTT	CASSEGGMAVYNQPQHF
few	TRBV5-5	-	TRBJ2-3	TGTGCCAGCAGCTTGTGGGGGTACGATACGCAGTATTTT	CASSLWGYDTQYF
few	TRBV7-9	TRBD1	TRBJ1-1	TGTGCCAGCAGCCCAAAGGTAGGGGGCGAAGGGGACACTGAAGCTTTCTTT	CASSPKVGGEGDTEAFF
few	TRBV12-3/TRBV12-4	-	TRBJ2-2	TGTGCCACACCCTCCGGGAAGGACACCGGGGAGCTGTTTTTT	CATPSGKDTGELFF
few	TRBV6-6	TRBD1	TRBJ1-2	TGTGCCAGTAGGGACAGGGAACAAAGGCTCGGGGGCTACACCTTC	CASRDREQRLGGYTF
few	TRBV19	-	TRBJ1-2	TGTGCCAGTAGTATGGGGCCCGAGACCTATGGCTACACCTTC	CASSMGPETYGYTF
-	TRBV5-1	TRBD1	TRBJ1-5	TGCGCCCGAGGGACAGGGGCCCAGCGTGAGCCCCAGCATTTT	CARGTGAQREPQHF
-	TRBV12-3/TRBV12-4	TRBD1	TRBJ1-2	TGTGCCAGCAGTTTATCGACAGGGATCGCTTATGGCTACACCTTC	CASSLSTGIAYGYTF
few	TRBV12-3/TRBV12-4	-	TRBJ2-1	TGTGCCAGCAGTTTAGGGGGCCTAAGCTCCTACAATGAGCAGTTCTTC	CASSLGGLSSYNEQFF
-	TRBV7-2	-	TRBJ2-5	TGTGCCACAGGACAGCCGAATCAAGAGACCCAGTACTTC	CATGQPNQETQYF
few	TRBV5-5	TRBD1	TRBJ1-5	TGTGCCAGCAGCTTGGGGGGACAGGGGGTCAATCAGCCCCAGCATTTT	CASSLGGQGVNQPQHF
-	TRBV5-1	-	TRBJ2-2	TGCGCCAGCAGCTTGAGGGCTAGCCGGGGCACCGGGGAGCTGTTTTTT	CASSLRASRGTGELFF
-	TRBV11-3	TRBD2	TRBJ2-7	TGTGCCAGCAGCTTAGATCAGGCTAGCGGGTCCCTCTACGAGCAGTACTTC	CASSLDQASGSLYEQYF
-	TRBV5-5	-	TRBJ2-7	TGTGCCAGCAGCACCGGGGACACCGTGTTGTCGTACTTC	CASSTGDTVLSYF
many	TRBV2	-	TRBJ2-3	TGTGCCAGCAGTGAGGCAGATACGCAGTATTTT	CASSEADTQYF
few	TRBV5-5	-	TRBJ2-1	TGTGCCAGCAGCTCCGCACAGGGCTTTTACAATGAGCAGTTCTTC	CASSSAQGFYNEQFF
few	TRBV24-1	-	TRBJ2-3	TGTGCCACTTCACAATCTGGCACAGATACGCAGTATTTT	CATSQSGTDTQYF
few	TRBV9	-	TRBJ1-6	TGTGCCAGCAGCGTAGAATCTCCCCCGTATTCACCCCTCCACTTT	CASSVESPPYSPLHF
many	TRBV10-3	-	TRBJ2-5	TGTGCCATCAGTGATACCGGGACTCCGGACGGGGAGACCCAGTACTTC	CAISDTGTPDGETQYF
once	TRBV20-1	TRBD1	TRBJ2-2	TGCAGTGCGCTCTACCTTGGGACAGGGGCCGGGGAGCTGTTTTTT	CSALYLGTGAGELFF
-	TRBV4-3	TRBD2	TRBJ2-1	TGCGCCAGCAGCCAAGATCGAGCGGGAGAGCAGTTCTTC	CASSQDRAGEQFF
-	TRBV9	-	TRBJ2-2	TGTGCCAGCAGCGTAGCCGGCCGGGTTCCGAGGGACGGGGAGCTGTTTTTT	CASSVAGRVPRDGELFF
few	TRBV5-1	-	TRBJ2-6	TGCGCCAGCAGCCAAATGTCATCTGGGGCCAACGTCCTGACTTTC	CASSQMSSGANVLTF
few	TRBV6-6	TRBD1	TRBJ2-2	TGTGCCAGCAGATCGGACAGGGCGTACACCGGGGAGCTGTTTTTT	CASRSDRAYTGELFF
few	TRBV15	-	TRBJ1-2	TGTGCCACCAGTCTACGACACGTTTCTGGGGGCTACACCTTC	CATSLRHVSGGYTF